Presented here are 10 T cell receptor beta chains from one specimen sequenced in a study of blood T cells in healthy people across ages. The authors ran a second PCR of about 7 to 11 cycles using a sample-barcoded 5' primer and a J-beta primer mix. TCRdb reprocessed the 5' RACE reads with MiXCR, giving one entry per CDR3 protein. The sample consists of some 940,000 distinct CDR3 sequences, roughly 29% of them appearing once. This sample also appeared in a second study, on T cells of mothers and their children.

Sequences were obtained from blood. These receptor sequences come from a woman aged 40 to 50 in good health.

As concerns this clonotype: This clone may be a read error of a much larger clone one base away. This chain connects TRBV24-1 to TRBJ2-1; tentative D call: TRBD2 (7 bases). This CDR3 has 13 residues. Germline CDR1 is KGHDR and CDR2 is SFDVKD. CDR3 nucleotides: TGTGCCACCAGAGGGGGGGGTCACAATGTGCAGTTCTTC. Amino acids: CATRGGGHNVQFF.

The chain couples TRBV30 to TRBJ2-3; 8 bases fit TRBD2. This CDR3 contains 14 residues. The V and J ends lost 3 bases and 6 bases, in that order; junction bases with no gene match: 8. The germline gives CDR1 GTSNPN, CDR2 SVGIG (reference sequence). Here the CDR3 reads CAWSFWTSRDTQYF. In DNA form, the CDR3 reads TGTGCCTGGAGCTTTTGGACTAGCCGGGATACGCAGTATTTT.

The sample holds a few counts of this clonotype. This chain joins TRBV12-3 or TRBV12-4 and TRBJ2-3; D is possibly TRBD1 (6 bases). The CDR3 contains 15 residues. The ends were cut back, 4 bases at V and 6 bases at J, with 17 bases in the middle. The DNA of the CDR3 is TGTGCCAGCAGTTCCCGAGGACAGTCACACGATACGCAGTATTTT. It specifies CASSSRGQSHDTQYF.

J is TRBJ1-1 and V is TRBV7-9, with TRBD1 identical over 7 bases. Germline CDR1 is SEHNR and CDR2 is FQNEAQ (reference sequence). J lost 4 bases, V lost 1 base, and 3 bases had no gene match. The CDR3 extends over 14 amino acids. The CDR3 protein is CASSLDQGGTEAFF. CDR3 bases: TGTGCCAGCAGCTTAGACCAGGGGGGCACTGAAGCTTTCTTT.

This chain links TRBV10-3 with TRBJ1-3; D gene ambiguous. This CDR3 has 14 amino acids. V was clipped by 6 bases and J by 0 bases, with 9 bases between them. Germline V gene sequence: CDR1 ENHRY, CDR2 SYGVKD. CDR3 amino acids: CAIRSSRSGNTIYF. The DNA for the CDR3 is TGTGCCATCAGATCAAGTCGCTCTGGAAACACCATATATTTT.

This clonotype was recorded at least ten times. The chain has TRBV29-1 and TRBJ2-7; D is uncertain. Germline values: CDR1 SQVTM, CDR2 ANQGSEA. The CDR3 is 11 amino acids. Trimming left V 4 bases short and J 2 bases short, with 6 bases between. This CDR3 is CSVGLTYEQYF. Written as DNA, the CDR3 is TGCAGCGTTGGCCTTACCTACGAGCAGTACTTC.

To note about this clonotype: At one end the junction does not follow the germline gene, possibly because of a read error. V usage is TRBV5-1 and J usage is TRBJ2-3; TRBD2 matches at 8 bases. CDR3 length equals 15 residues. CDR1 and CDR2 from the germline V gene are SGHRS and YFSETQ. CDR3 DNA sequence: TGCACCAGCAGCCTGACGGGGGGGCCGGAAGATACGCAGTATTTT. It translates to CTSSLTGGPEDTQYF.

The chain carries TRBV6-2 or TRBV6-3 and TRBJ2-3, with TRBD2 matching over 14 bases. V was clipped by 2 bases and J by 10 bases; unmatched bases: 5. This CDR3 region has 15 residues. From germline, CDR1 is MNHEY and CDR2 SVGEGT. The CDR3 is CASSYGGTSGGAQYF. CDR3 DNA: TGTGCCAGCAGTTACGGAGGGACTAGCGGGGGTGCGCAGTATTTT.

This clonotype was detected only a few times. The J gene is TRBJ1-2, the V gene TRBV12-3 or TRBV12-4; the D is unclear. The CDR3 runs to 14 residues. Deletions cut 1 base from V and 4 bases from J, with 10 bases between. The CDR3 spells CASSLGALGYGYTF. In nucleotides, the CDR3 is TGTGCCAGCAGTTTAGGGGCGCTGGGCTATGGCTACACCTTC.

The table lists this clonotype with many counts. The chain has TRBV28 and TRBJ1-2; the match to TRBD1 covers 7 bases. Germline trimming cut 7 bases from V and 4 bases from J; bases unmatched to any gene: 6. In germline, CDR1 is MDHEN, CDR2 SYDVKM. The length of the CDR3 is 13 residues. In DNA form, the CDR3 reads TGTGCCAGCACCCTCGGGACAGCCTATGGCTACACCTTC. It specifies CASTLGTAYGYTF.